What follows are 15 T cell receptor beta chains derived from one specimen sequenced in a study of CD8+ T cells in alopecia areata. Reverse transcription of extracted RNA yielded cDNA, which provided the sequencing template. TCRdb's table, derived via immunoSEQ multiplex PCR, lists solely in-frame clones and lacks some. Here the sample spans about 210,000 clones, 50% to 60% being singletons. Described treatment: oral pan-JAK inhibitor, 5-10 mg twice daily. The specimen comprised CD4+ T cells sorted from blood, sampled at week 4, from a patient treated with tofacitinib. The receptors were sampled from a human donor with alopecia areata.

This clone was detected ten times or more. V gene TRBV5-6 combines with J gene TRBJ2-5, with D hard to call. The CDR3 runs 12 residues. V was trimmed by 4 bases and J by 1 base, leaving 5 bases between them. Looked up from germline, CDR1 is SGHDT and CDR2 is YYEEEE. CDR3 region: CASSRVQETQYF. Here the CDR3 DNA reads TGTGCCAGCAGCCGGGTCCAAGAGACCCAGTACTTC.

The rearrangement joins TRBV4-3 to TRBJ1-1; 8 bases align to TRBD1. The CDR3 length is 13 residues. V dropped 6 bases and J dropped 5; count of bases not matched to a gene: 5. The germline CDR1 and CDR2 sequences are LGHNA and YSLEER. The CDR3 protein is CASREDRDTEAFF. In nucleotides, the CDR3 is TGCGCCAGCAGAGAGGACAGGGATACTGAAGCTTTCTTT.

The chain joins TRBV9 to TRBJ1-2, with TRBD1 identical over 7 bases. J gave up 5 bases and V 4 bases, and 8 bases lay outside the gene matches. This CDR3 is built from 14 residues. Germline CDR1 and CDR2: SGDLS and YYNGEE. The DNA of the CDR3 is TGTGCCAGCAGCTACCGGACAGGAGAATATGGCTACACCTTC. This encodes CASSYRTGEYGYTF.

The CDR3 loop reads CAWSVPDRGHVREQYF. The CDR3 DNA follows: TGTGCCTGGAGTGTACCGGACAGGGGGCATGTGCGCGAGCAGTACTTC. The rearrangement uses TRBV30 and TRBJ2-7; 11 bases map to TRBD1. CDR1 is GTSNPN and CDR2 is SVGIG in the germline V gene (reference sequence). The length of the CDR3 is 16 residues. Losses at the gene ends were 0 bases for V and 6 bases for J; bases not matched to a gene: 10.

This clone came up a few times. The V gene is TRBV5-1, the J gene TRBJ2-5; weak D call: TRBD1 (5 bases). Germline V gene sequence: CDR1 SGHRS, CDR2 YFSETQ. The CDR3 is 15 amino acids. V shed 0 bases and J shed 5 bases, with 14 bases lying between them. In nucleotides, the CDR3 is TGCGCCAGCAGCTTGGAAGGTCAGGGCGTGGAGACCCAGTACTTC. Translating gives CASSLEGQGVETQYF. Looking up the rest from reference TRBV5-1 and TRBJ2-5 gives the full variable domain: KAGVTQTPRYLIKTRGQQVTLSCSPISGHRSVSWYQQTPGQGLQFLFEYFSETQRNKGNFPGRFSGRQFSNSRSEMNVSTLELGDSALYLCASSLEGQGVETQYFGPGTRLLVL.

The chain combines TRBV29-1 with TRBJ2-5, with D possibly being TRBD1 (6 bases). There are 12 residues in the CDR3. Trimming removed 4 bases from V and 4 bases from J, with 10 bases in between. Germline V lookup: CDR1 SQVTM, CDR2 ANQGSEA. The CDR3 DNA sequence: TGCAGCGTTGCTACAGGGTTAGAGACCCAGTACTTC. This translates into CSVATGLETQYF.

CDR3 sequence: CAWSPSGGPRETQYF. The CDR3 DNA reads TGTGCCTGGAGTCCTAGCGGGGGGCCCCGAGAGACCCAGTACTTC. The chain carries TRBV30 and TRBJ2-5; TRBD2 matches at 11 bases. Per germline, CDR1 GTSNPN and CDR2 SVGIG (reference sequence). The CDR3 runs to 15 residues. The ends lost 2 bases at V and 4 bases at J; junction bases unmatched: 6.

This clone was counted ten times or more. The junction departs from the called germline gene at one end, perhaps through a read error. The V and J genes are TRBV4-3 and TRBJ2-1; D might be TRBD2 (5 bases). The CDR3 is 13 amino acids. Germline V gives CDR1 LGHNA, CDR2 YSLEER. Here the CDR3 reads CASSQDLFGERIF. CDR3 bases: TGCGCCAGCAGCCAAGATCTATTTGGGGAGAGGATCTTC.

CDR3: CASSSLGDTQYF. In DNA, the CDR3 is TGTGCCAGCAGCTCGCTTGGGGATACGCAGTATTTT. The chain is built from TRBV7-9 and TRBJ2-3; D remains ambiguous. V lost 4 bases and J 6 bases, leaving 8 bases between the germline ends. The CDR3 runs to 12 residues. Germline V lookup: CDR1 SEHNR, CDR2 FQNEAQ (reference sequence).

The chain recombines TRBV28 with TRBJ2-5, with TRBD2 identical over 7 bases. The V segment lost 7 bases and the J segment 5 bases; nucleotides outside the gene matches: 10. CDR1 is MDHEN, CDR2 SYDVKM, per germline. The length of the CDR3 is 14 residues. DNA of the CDR3: TGTGCCAGCACCACCAATGGGGGGGGTGAGACCCAGTACTTC. Translation gives CASTTNGGGETQYF.

The chain uses TRBV18 and TRBJ2-7, with 8 bases lining up with TRBD2. The CDR3 is made up of 16 amino acids. V lost 2 bases to trimming and J lost 6 bases; unmatched junction nucleotides: 12. CDR1 is KGHSH and CDR2 is LQKENI in the germline V gene. The CDR3 region has the DNA TGTGCCAGCTCACCATCGGGACGGGGGGGCACTGGCGAGCAGTACTTC. As protein: CASSPSGRGGTGEQYF.

CDR3 bases: TGCGCCAGCAGCCTAGCGGGATCCTACAATGAGCAGTTCTTC. It translates to CASSLAGSYNEQFF. The chain uses TRBV10-2 and TRBJ2-1; TRBD2 matches at 9 bases. The J segment lost 1 base and the V segment lost 6 bases, leaving 1 base of the junction unmatched. This CDR3 is 14 amino acids long. From germline, CDR1 is WSHSY and CDR2 SAAADI.

This chain connects TRBV9 to TRBJ1-1; weak D call: TRBD1 (6 bases). V was pared by 2 bases and J by 4 bases, with 9 bases between. The germline CDR1 and CDR2 sequences are SGDLS and YYNGEE. This CDR3 contains 13 residues. CDR3 in DNA: TGTGCCAGCAGCGTTACAGGGACCACTGAAGCTTTCTTT. Its protein is CASSVTGTTEAFF.

The V gene is TRBV4-3, the J gene TRBJ2-3, with D perhaps TRBD1 (6 bases). With 3 bases removed from V and 4 bases from J, the gap between germline ends came to 14 bases. The CDR3 spans 15 residues. CDR1 is LGHNA, CDR2 YSLEER, per germline. The CDR3 loop reads CASSHYAGGADTQYF. The CDR3 nucleotides read TGCGCCAGCAGCCACTACGCTGGGGGCGCAGATACGCAGTATTTT.

V and J are TRBV29-1 and TRBJ2-1, with TRBD2 as a possible D gene (5 bases). The germline gives CDR1 SQVTM, CDR2 ANQGSEA. The CDR3 sequence is 14 residues long. V dropped 6 bases and J dropped 0 bases, with 12 bases sitting between them. CDR3 region: CSVLDSSSYNEQFF. CDR3 bases: TGCAGCGTCTTGGACTCTAGCTCCTACAATGAGCAGTTCTTC.